This T cell receptor beta chain came from a study of blood T cell repertoires in COVID-19. On the study more broadly: Acute and convalescent COVID-19 specimens originated in the United States, Italy and Spain.

In the authors' methods: From reference gene primer amplification, estimates of nucleated cell counts were derived. The data were produced by immunoSEQ multiplex PCR, yet TCRdb's version contains in-frame clones alone and is incomplete. Clone size and V and J calls were adopted from that table, with D and trimming inferred from the DNA. The table includes about 87,000 clones, around 87% detected once. This clone was found a few times. The sequence derives from a man in his forties with acute or convalescent COVID-19. Sequenced sample: peripheral blood.

CDR3 sequence: CASSSDSYTEAFF. The DNA of the CDR3 is TGTGCCAGCAGTTCCGACAGTTACACTGAAGCTTTCTTT. This chain links TRBV6-5 with TRBJ1-1; possible D gene TRBD1, 5 bases. This CDR3 is built from 13 residues. Trimming took 4 bases from V and 3 from J, leaving 9 bases between them. The germline V gene has CDR1 MNHEY and CDR2 SVGAGI.